This T cell receptor beta chain was obtained from a study of T cells in Graves' hyperthyroidism and ophthalmopathy. Germline V gene lookup returns CDR1 DFQATT and CDR2 SNEGSKA (reference sequence). Trimming took off 1 base at V and 0 bases at J, with 19 bases between the two ends. This CDR3 region has 18 residues. The patients, who ranged from 18 to 65 in age, presented with newly diagnosed hyperthyroidism lasting under 2 months. Lactation, pregnancy, other autoimmune disease or uncontrolled infection excluded patients. This clonotype turned up a few times. RNA transcripts yielded amplified TCR beta CDR3 regions. In the first-round RT-PCR of the TCR CDR3, the HTBI primer set was used. TCRdb processed the multiplex PCR reads anew with MiXCR; each CDR3 protein has one entry. This sample has fewer than 900,000 distinct CDR3 sequences, with roughly 15% found just once.

Sequencing input: blood. The V gene is TRBV20-1, the J gene TRBJ2-4; no firm D call. This receptor was obtained from a man in his late teens or twenties with Graves' hyperthyroidism. The CDR3 DNA is TGCAGTGCTAGAGTATTGACGGGTGTACCTCTAGCCAAAAACATTCAGTACTTC. As protein: CSARVLTGVPLAKNIQYF.